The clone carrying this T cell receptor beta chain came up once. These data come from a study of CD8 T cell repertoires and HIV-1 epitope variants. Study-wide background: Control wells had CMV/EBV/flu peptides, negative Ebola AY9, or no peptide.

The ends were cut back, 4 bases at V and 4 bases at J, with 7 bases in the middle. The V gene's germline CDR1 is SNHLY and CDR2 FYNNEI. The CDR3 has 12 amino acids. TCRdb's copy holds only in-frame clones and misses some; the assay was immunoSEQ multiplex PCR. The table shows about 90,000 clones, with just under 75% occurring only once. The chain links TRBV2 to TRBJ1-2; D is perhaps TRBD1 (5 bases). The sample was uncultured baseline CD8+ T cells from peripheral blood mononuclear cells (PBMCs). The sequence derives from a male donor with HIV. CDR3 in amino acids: CASSGGGYGYTF. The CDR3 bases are TGTGCCAGCAGTGGGGGGGGCTATGGCTACACCTTC.